This T cell receptor beta chain was sequenced for a study of blood T cells in healthy people across ages (dated by TCRdb to 2014 to 2015). Broadly, across the study: In model experiments, roughly one uniquely barcoded TCR beta cDNA molecule per two T cells was captured by template switching. To track age-related changes in TCR beta repertoire diversity, the study relied on deep sequencing normalized with unique cDNA molecular identifiers. To avoid experimental bias, donors of different ages were spread randomly across the sequencing lanes. Using the same blood draw, the study looked at two additional independent replicas of 1 million unique cDNA reads for two donors, one aged 18 to 30 and the other aged 80 or older. Four age groups were formed from the donors: young (average approximately 15 years), middle-aged (roughly 38), aged (roughly 58) and long-lived (82).

General findings and caveats noted by the study authors: Bulk unsorted PBMC profiling prevented conclusive comparison of naive and antigen-experienced compartments. As age increased, observed TCR beta diversity per million T cells dropped in a roughly linear way, and a significant reduction was already evident by age 40. Observed TCR beta diversity correlated strongly with the percentage of naive T cells measured by flow cytometry. Because donor CMV infection status was unknown, age-related changes in expanded clonotypes were potentially confounded. Compared with the aged group, more naive CD4+ T cells, fewer expanded clones and increased TCR diversity were shown by the long-lived group, suggesting age selection. Estimates of total diversity from one million sequenced T cells were regarded as lower bounds and underestimates.

The roughly 37 donors, aged about 6 to 95 years, were systemically healthy Caucasian individuals from Russia. Approximately 9.7 milliliters of peripheral blood were drawn from each donor into EDTA-treated Vacutainer tubes. Ficoll-Paque density-gradient centrifugation was used to isolate PBMCs, with at least 7 million obtained per sample. Trizol reagent was used to extract total RNA from PBMCs, with at least 5 micrograms per sample. The percentages of naive CD45RAhigh/CD27high T cells were determined by flow cytometry on a PBMC aliquot from every donor. The library came from 5' RACE. TCRdb names Illumina HiSeq 2500 as the instrument used. The second PCR ran for about 7 to 11 cycles and used a J-beta primer mix along with a sample-barcoded 5' primer. Each TCR beta cDNA molecule received a unique molecular identifier from a template-switch 5' adaptor carrying 12 random nucleotides. At least 2.5 million CDR3-containing paired-end reads were obtained from each sample. First-strand cDNA synthesis was performed from all RNA using the Mint cDNA synthesis kit, with priming by a TRBC-specific oligonucleotide. Following uracil-DNA glycosylase treatment, all cDNA underwent a first 18-cycle PCR with the universal primers M1SS and BC2_uni_R. The original pipeline was this. For normalization, 1 million high-quality reads were randomly selected from each sample, with every read carrying a distinct molecular identifier. Instead of being binned into consensus sequences, reads with shared molecular identifiers were discarded. MiTCR, run with a Q25 quality threshold and the strictest error-elimination algorithm, handled CDR3 identification, clonotype clustering and error correction. A nonparametric unseen species model with Euler transformation was used to estimate lower-bound total TCR beta diversity. The public reads were reanalyzed by TCRdb: fastp trimming at Q25, MiXCR alignment, in-frame beta chains only. Every entry covers one CDR3 protein and lists the most common genes and DNA from its rows. TCRdb, not the authors, supplied the V and J calls. The sample data list 1.5 million to 2 million distinct CDR3 sequences, and about 28% of these were observed just once. Around 7.7% of the sample is in the top ten clones.

The germline V and J ends show losses of 3 bases and 7 bases respectively, and no gene match explains 7 bases of the junction. The germline V gene supplies CDR1 LGHNT and CDR2 FRNRAP. The CDR3, cysteine through phenylalanine, is 16 amino acids long. Only CDR3 DNA is held: 48 bases, read in frame from base 1. A remark on this clonotype: Its antigen remains unidentified. Base-call qualities are not available, and no considerably larger clone is one nucleotide away.

The chain is assembled from TRBV12-5 and TRBJ2-2; 11 middle bases align to TRBD2. This TCR derives from a woman in her twenties or thirties in good health. The specimen was blood. CDR3 region: CASGFVLAGEDGELFF. DNA sequence: TGTGCTAGTGGTTTTGTACTAGCGGGAGAGGACGGGGAGCTGTTTTTT.